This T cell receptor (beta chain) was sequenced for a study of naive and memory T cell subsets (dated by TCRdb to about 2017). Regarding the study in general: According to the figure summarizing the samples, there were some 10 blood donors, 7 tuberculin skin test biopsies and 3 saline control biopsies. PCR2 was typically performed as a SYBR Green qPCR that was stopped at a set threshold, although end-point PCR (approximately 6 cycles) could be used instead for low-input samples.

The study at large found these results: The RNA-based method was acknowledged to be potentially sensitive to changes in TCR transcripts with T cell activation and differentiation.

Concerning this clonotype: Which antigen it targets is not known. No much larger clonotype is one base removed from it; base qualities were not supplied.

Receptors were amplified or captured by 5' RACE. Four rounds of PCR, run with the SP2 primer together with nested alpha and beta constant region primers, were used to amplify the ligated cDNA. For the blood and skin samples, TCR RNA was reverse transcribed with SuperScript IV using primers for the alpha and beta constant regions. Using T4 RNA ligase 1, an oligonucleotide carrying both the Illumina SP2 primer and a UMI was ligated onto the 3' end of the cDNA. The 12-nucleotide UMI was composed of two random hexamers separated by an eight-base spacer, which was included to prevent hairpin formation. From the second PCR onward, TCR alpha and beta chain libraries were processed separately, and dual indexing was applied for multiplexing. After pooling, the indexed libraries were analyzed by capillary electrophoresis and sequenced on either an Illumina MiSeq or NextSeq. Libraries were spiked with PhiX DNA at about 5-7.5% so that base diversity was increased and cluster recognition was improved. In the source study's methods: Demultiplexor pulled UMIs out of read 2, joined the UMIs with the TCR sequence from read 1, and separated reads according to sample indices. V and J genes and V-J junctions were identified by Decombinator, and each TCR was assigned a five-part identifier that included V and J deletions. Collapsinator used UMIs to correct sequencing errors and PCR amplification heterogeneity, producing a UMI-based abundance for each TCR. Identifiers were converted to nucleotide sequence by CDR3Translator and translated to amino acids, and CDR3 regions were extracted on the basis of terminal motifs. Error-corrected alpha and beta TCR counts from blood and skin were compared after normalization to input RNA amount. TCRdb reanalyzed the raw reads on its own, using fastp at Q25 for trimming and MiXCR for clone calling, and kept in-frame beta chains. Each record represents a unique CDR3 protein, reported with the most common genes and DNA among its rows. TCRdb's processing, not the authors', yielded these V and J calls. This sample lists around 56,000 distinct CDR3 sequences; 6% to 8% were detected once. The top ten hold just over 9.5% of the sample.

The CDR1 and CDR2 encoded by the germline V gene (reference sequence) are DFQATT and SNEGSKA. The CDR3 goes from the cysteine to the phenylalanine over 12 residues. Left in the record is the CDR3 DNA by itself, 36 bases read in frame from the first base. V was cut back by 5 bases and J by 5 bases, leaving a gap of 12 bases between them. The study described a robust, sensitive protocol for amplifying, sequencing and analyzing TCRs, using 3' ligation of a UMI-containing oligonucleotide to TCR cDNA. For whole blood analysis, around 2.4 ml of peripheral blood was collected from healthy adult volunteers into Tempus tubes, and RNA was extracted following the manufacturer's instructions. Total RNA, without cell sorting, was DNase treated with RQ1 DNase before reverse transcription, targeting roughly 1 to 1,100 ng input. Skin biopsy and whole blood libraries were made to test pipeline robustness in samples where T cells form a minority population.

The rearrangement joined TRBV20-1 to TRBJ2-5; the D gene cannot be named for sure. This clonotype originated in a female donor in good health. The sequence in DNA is TGCAGTGCTCAAGACACTGGGGAGACCCAGTACTTC. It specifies CSAQDTGETQYF.